The subject of this entry is one TCR beta chain. What it recognizes is unknown. The sample is drawn from a study of shared clonotypes between healthy human individuals. Study observations and caveats: Clonotypes which were not shared had lower generation probabilities than clonotypes that all four donors shared. Larger estimated richness was generally seen in naive subsets than in memory subsets.

V was clipped by 0 bases and J by 4 bases, with 13 bases between them. Per germline, CDR1 LNHDA and CDR2 SQIVND (reference sequence). This CDR3 contains 16 residues. Sequenced by immunoSEQ multiplex PCR; TCRdb stores in-frame clones only, minus some. The top ten clones hold over 0.1% of a sample with a few million clones, 90% to 96% of them seen once. This sequence originates from a man between 18 and 29 years old in good health. This chain joins TRBV19 and TRBJ1-5, with no clear D. Sequencing was performed on naive CD4+ T cells sorted from blood. Subset given: CD45RA+ positively selected. In DNA, the CDR3 is TGTGCCAGTAGTATAGATCTCATGCGGGAGAATCAGCCCCAGCATTTT. Its protein product is CASSIDLMRENQPQHF.